This TCR beta chain originates from a study of blood T cells in healthy people across ages. Study-level points and caveats: Researchers judged that diversity estimates from one million T cells fell short of true values.

This clonotype was observed a single time. Its antigen is unknown. V was cut by 2 bases and J by 4 bases, with 16 bases left in between. CDR1 is SGDLS, CDR2 YYNGEE, per germline. CDR3 length: 17 amino acids. It was 9.5 to 10 milliliters of peripheral blood that were drawn from each donor. For the second PCR, which ran for about 7 to 11 cycles, a sample-barcoded 5' primer and a J-beta primer mix were used. Individual samples furnished no less than 2.5 million CDR3-containing paired-end reads apiece. MiXCR was run by TCRdb on the 5' RACE reads, yielding one entry per CDR3 protein. The profile shows hundreds of thousands of distinct CDR3 sequences, around 49% of them singletons.

Sequences were obtained from blood. The receptor was isolated from a man between 25 and 39 years old in good health. This rearrangement joins TRBV9 to TRBJ2-6, with D possibly matching TRBD2 (6 bases). The CDR3 nucleotides read TGTGCCAGCAGCGTGGGACTTTCGAGGAGGGGGGCCAACGTCCTGACTTTC. Translating gives CASSVGLSRRGANVLTF. The full variable domain, in which reference TRBV9 and TRBJ2-6 provide the parts outside the CDR3, is DSGVTQTPKHLITATGQRVTLRCSPRSGDLSVYWYQQSLDQGLQFLIQYYNGEERAKGNILERFSAQQFPDLHSELNLSSLELGDSALYFCASSVGLSRRGANVLTFGAGSRLTVL.